Sequencing of this TCR beta chain was carried out in a study of OX40 agonist ivuxolimab in advanced cancers. Germline assignment: CDR1 SGHVS and CDR2 FQNEAQ. With 5 bases removed from V and 0 bases from J, the gap between germline ends came to 4 bases. This CDR3 spans 12 amino acids. Generated by immunoSEQ multiplex PCR, the TCRdb table keeps only in-frame clones and is missing some. This table holds tens of thousands of clones, 82% found once. The chain has TRBV7-8 and TRBJ1-2; D uncertain. This TCR was sampled from an adult with an advanced solid tumor such as melanoma, head and neck, liver or kidney cancer. This specimen was CD4+ or CD8+ T cells sorted from blood, taken in a trial of the OX40 agonist ivuxolimab. The CDR3 DNA is TGTGCCAGCAGCGCAGCTAACTATGGCTACACCTTC. Protein sequence: CASSAANYGYTF.